One sample yielded the 23 T cell receptor beta chains listed below, sequenced in a study of OX40 agonist ivuxolimab in advanced cancers. Sequencing used immunoSEQ multiplex PCR; TCRdb keeps in-frame clones, though not all of them. This sample carries approximately 81,000 clones, roughly 91% of them seen once, and the ten largest clones take about 0.52%. Sequences were derived from CD4+ or CD8+ T cells sorted from blood, sampled in a trial of the OX40 agonist ivuxolimab. These receptors originate from an adult with an advanced solid tumor such as melanoma, head and neck, liver or kidney cancer.

V and J are TRBV7-6 and TRBJ2-7, with D possibly TRBD2 on 7 matching bases. The length of the CDR3 is 16 residues. Trimming stripped 3 bases from V and 0 bases from J, with 15 bases between. CDR1 is SGHVS and CDR2 is FNYEAQ in the germline V gene. CDR3 in DNA: TGTGCCAGCAGCTTGGGGGGGCAGGGGACCTCCTACGAGCAGTACTTC. Encoded protein: CASSLGGQGTSYEQYF.

This chain connects TRBV5-4 to TRBJ2-5; 9 nucleotides match TRBD2. The V segment lost 4 bases and the J segment 5 bases; nucleotides outside the gene matches: 9. CDR3 length: 15 residues. Germline V gives CDR1 SGHNT, CDR2 YYREEE (reference sequence). The CDR3 region has the DNA TGTGCCAGCAGCGGGGCGGGGGGGCGTCGCGAGACCCAGTACTTC. Its protein is CASSGAGGRRETQYF.

This chain uses TRBV7-9 with TRBJ2-5, with D possibly being TRBD1 (6 bases). Germline V gene sequence: CDR1 SEHNR, CDR2 FQNEAQ (reference sequence). V dropped 5 bases and J dropped 3 bases, with 13 bases sitting between them. This CDR3 is 14 amino acids long. The CDR3 protein is CASSRTVAEETQYF. The CDR3 region has the DNA TGTGCCAGCAGCCGGACAGTTGCGGAAGAGACCCAGTACTTC. The variable domain in full, with the rest retrieved from reference TRBV7-9 and TRBJ2-5, is DTGVSQNPRHKITKRGQNVTFRCDPISEHNRLYWYRQTLGQGPEFLTYFQNEAQLEKSRLLSDRFSAERPKGSFSTLEIQRTEQGDSAMYLCASSRTVAEETQYFGPGTRLLVL.

The chain uses TRBV11-2 and TRBJ2-7; D is possibly TRBD1 (6 bases). Trimming cost V 1 base and J 6 bases, with 13 bases left between them. The CDR3 contains 14 residues. Germline-derived CDR1 and CDR2 are SGHAT and FQNNGV. This chain's CDR3 is CASSLAQGIGEQYF. CDR3 in DNA: TGTGCCAGCAGCTTAGCCCAGGGGATCGGCGAGCAGTACTTC.

The chain uses TRBV9 and TRBJ2-7, with D possibly being TRBD2 (5 bases). The germline V gene encodes CDR1 SGDLS and CDR2 YYNGEE. The length of the CDR3 is 15 residues. Trimming left V 1 base short and J 6 bases short, with 17 bases between. The CDR3 DNA is TGTGCCAGCAGCGTATTAGGTACGCCGGGGATCGAGCAGTACTTC. Translating gives CASSVLGTPGIEQYF.

The chain has TRBV4-3 and TRBJ2-6; the match to TRBD1 covers 8 bases. The CDR3 runs to 17 residues. V lost 1 base to trimming and J lost 4 bases; unmatched junction nucleotides: 6. Germline CDR1 and CDR2: LGHNA and YSLEER. The CDR3 protein is CASSQGQGMAGANVLTF. The CDR3 DNA reads TGCGCCAGCAGCCAAGGACAGGGGATGGCGGGGGCCAACGTCCTGACTTTC.

The chain is built from TRBV7-2 and TRBJ2-7; D perhaps matches TRBD2 (5 bases). Between the trimmed V and J ends, which lost 5 bases and 3 bases, there was a span of 11 bases. CDR3 size: 13 residues. Germline CDR1 reads SGHTA; CDR2 reads FQGNSA. The CDR3 DNA reads as TGTGCCAGCAGCAAGTTAGAGGGCTACGAGCAGTACTTC. It is translated as CASSKLEGYEQYF.

This chain links TRBV19 with TRBJ1-4, with D uncertain. This CDR3 region has 13 residues. V was pared by 6 bases and J by 3 bases, with 8 bases between. Germline CDR1 and CDR2: LNHDA and SQIVND (reference sequence). The CDR3 loop is CASSGQSNEKLFF. The CDR3 DNA reads as TGTGCCAGTAGCGGGCAGTCTAATGAAAAACTGTTTTTT.

V usage is TRBV19 and J usage is TRBJ2-7, with D uncertain. CDR1 LNHDA and CDR2 SQIVND come from the germline V gene (reference sequence). The V gene lost 6 bases and the J gene lost 2 bases, with 11 bases spanning the gap. CDR3 length: 13 residues. CDR3 sequence reads: CASRGGRTYEQYF. The CDR3 nucleotides are TGTGCCAGTAGAGGTGGCCGTACCTACGAGCAGTACTTC.

This clone has only a few counts. The chain uses TRBV6-1 and TRBJ1-6; D might be TRBD1 (5 bases). Trimming stripped 1 base from V and 16 bases from J, with 14 bases between. Germline loops: CDR1 MNHNS, CDR2 SASEGT. This CDR3 comprises 13 residues. The CDR3 coding sequence is TGTGCCAGCAGTGAAGAGTTACGGGGCCAGCTCCACTTT. It codes for CASSEELRGQLHF.

This clone appeared a few times. V and J are TRBV5-1 and TRBJ2-1, with D perhaps matching TRBD2 (7 bases). The V end lost 0 bases, the J end lost 13 bases, and 20 bases lay between the germline ends. Germline CDR1 is SGHRS and CDR2 is YFSETQ. The CDR3 has 15 residues. The CDR3 sequence: CASSLALGGGAGQFF. The CDR3 DNA sequence: TGCGCCAGCAGCTTGGCCTTGGGTGGGGGGGCCGGTCAGTTCTTC.

The V call is TRBV2, the J call TRBJ2-5; TRBD1 matches 7 bases. With 8 bases clipped from V and 3 bases from J, the junction kept 6 bases outside the gene matches. CDR1 SNHLY and CDR2 FYNNEI come from the germline V gene. The length of the CDR3 is 13 residues. In DNA, the CDR3 is TGTGCCAGCGACCAGGGGGACGAAGAGACCCAGTACTTC. Protein: CASDQGDEETQYF.

V gene TRBV7-9 combines with J gene TRBJ1-1, with D possibly TRBD1 on 6 matching bases. The CDR3 is made up of 15 amino acids. V was pared by 5 bases and J by 4 bases, with 17 bases between. The germline V gene encodes CDR1 SEHNR and CDR2 FQNEAQ (reference sequence). The CDR3 spells CASSRTDGGGTEAFF. The CDR3 DNA sequence: TGTGCCAGCAGCCGGACCGACGGAGGGGGCACTGAAGCTTTCTTT.

The J gene is TRBJ2-3, the V gene TRBV5-1; no clear D. The ends were cut back, 0 bases at V and 5 bases at J, with 10 bases in the middle. Germline-derived CDR1 and CDR2 are SGHRS and YFSETQ. The CDR3 extends over 14 amino acids. The CDR3 DNA sequence: TGCGCCAGCAGCTTGGCCGGCGGTGAAGATACGCAGTATTTT. Its translation is CASSLAGGEDTQYF.

This chain connects TRBV6-1 to TRBJ1-5; TRBD1 might be the D (5 bases). Germline-derived CDR1 and CDR2 are MNHNS and SASEGT. V lost 8 bases and J 12 bases, leaving 23 bases between the germline ends. CDR3 length equals 14 residues. CDR3: CASQLIISADNQHF. CDR3 coding DNA: TGTGCCAGCCAATTAATAATATCAGCGGACAACCAGCATTTT.

This clone occurred once. The chain recombines TRBV7-2 with TRBJ2-5; D call uncertain. Germline lookup yields CDR1 SGHTA and CDR2 FQGNSA. This CDR3 is built from 15 residues. The V gene lost 5 bases and the J gene lost 5 bases, with 18 bases spanning the gap. The DNA for the CDR3 is TGTGCCAGCAGCCCACCCCCCCGTGGCCTCGAGACCCAGTACTTC. Translating gives CASSPPPRGLETQYF.

The chain recombines TRBV7-2 with TRBJ2-7; D unresolved. Trimming cost V 4 bases and J 3 bases, with 7 bases left between them. The CDR3 sequence is 12 residues long. CDR1 and CDR2 (germline): SGHTA, FQGNSA. CDR3 nucleotides: TGTGCCAGCAGCTCGGACGGCTACGAGCAGTACTTC. Translated, it gives CASSSDGYEQYF.

V gene TRBV28 combines with J gene TRBJ2-2, with TRBD1 as a possible D gene (6 bases). The germline V gene encodes CDR1 MDHEN and CDR2 SYDVKM. With 3 bases removed from V and 4 bases from J, the gap between germline ends came to 9 bases. The CDR3 contains 14 residues. In DNA form, the CDR3 reads TGTGCCAGCAGTTTGGGGACACGCACCGGGGAGCTGTTTTTT. Protein sequence: CASSLGTRTGELFF.

This clone appeared a few times. V gene TRBV7-2 combines with J gene TRBJ2-3; D unresolved. Germline V gene lookup returns CDR1 SGHTA and CDR2 FQGNSA. Trimming removed 1 base from V and 4 bases from J, with 12 bases in between. This CDR3 region has 15 residues. The chain's CDR3 is CASSLEKITADTQYF. CDR3 nucleotide sequence: TGTGCCAGCAGCTTAGAGAAGATTACTGCAGATACGCAGTATTTT.

The rearrangement links TRBV19 to TRBJ2-7; 7 nucleotides match TRBD1. The CDR3 contains 13 residues. CDR1 and CDR2 from the germline V gene are LNHDA and SQIVND (reference sequence). Unmatched junction bases numbered 3, after V lost 3 bases and J lost 4 bases. The CDR3 reads CASSMARGYEQYF. CDR3 bases: TGTGCCAGTAGTATGGCCAGGGGGTACGAGCAGTACTTC.

The chain uses TRBV6-5 and TRBJ1-5; a weak D match, TRBD1 (6 bases). This CDR3 spans 13 amino acids. V was shortened by 8 bases and J by 1 base, with 9 bases between the two germline ends. Germline assignment: CDR1 MNHEY and CDR2 SVGAGI. The chain's CDR3 is CASWGQSNQPQHF. The CDR3 DNA follows: TGTGCCAGCTGGGGGCAGAGCAATCAGCCCCAGCATTTT.

The chain has TRBV6-1 and TRBJ1-4, with a possible D match to TRBD1 (5 bases). Trimming pared 6 bases from V and 6 bases from J, leaving 14 bases between. Germline CDR1 MNHNS, CDR2 SASEGT. The CDR3 covers 14 residues. As DNA, the CDR3 is TGTGCCAGCAGCCCCGGGTCCAGGGATGAAAAACTGTTTTTT. Translation: CASSPGSRDEKLFF.

The chain has TRBV7-9 and TRBJ2-3, with 8 bases fitting TRBD2. Germline CDR1 is SEHNR and CDR2 is FQNEAQ (reference sequence). Unmatched junction bases numbered 6, after V lost 4 bases and J lost 3 bases. This CDR3 has 15 residues. This chain's CDR3 is CASSSYLAGTDTQYF. The DNA of the CDR3 is TGTGCCAGCAGCTCCTATTTAGCGGGGACAGATACGCAGTATTTT.